This T cell receptor beta chain was observed in a study of a mutant IDH1 vaccine in newly diagnosed glioma. The time point is: week 23, last vaccination. Alongside topical imiquimod, each dose of vaccine comprised 300 ug of mutant IDH1 20-mer peptide. V shed 5 bases and J shed 1 base, with 13 bases lying between them. This CDR3 region has 15 residues. Germline CDR1 LNHDA, CDR2 SQIVND (reference sequence). Remarks on this clone: Its specificity is unknown.

TCRdb keeps only in-frame clones here, not all; method: immunoSEQ multiplex PCR. The sample holds 60,000 or so clones, approximately 85% seen once. The chain couples TRBV19 to TRBJ2-3; perhaps TRBD2 as D (6 bases). The clonotype originates from a man aged 30 to 45 with glioma. The specimen was PBMCs, collected from a glioma patient whose treatment included an IDH1 peptide vaccine. Written as DNA, the CDR3 is TGTGCCAGTAGTGGAACTAGCAGTGGCACAGATACGCAGTATTTT. It translates to CASSGTSSGTDTQYF.